This T cell receptor (beta chain) was sequenced in a study of prognosis after radiotherapy for stage I lung cancer. This CDR3 is built from 16 residues. Trimming stripped 4 bases from V and 3 bases from J, with 14 bases between. Germline CDR1 reads SGHRS; CDR2 reads YFSETQ. This clonotype was counted at least ten times. For each of two time points, an approximately 6-milliliter draw of peripheral blood was taken. TCR beta CDR3 was amplified from genomic DNA by two-round multiplex PCR. Every TRBV and TRBJ gene had its own specific primer in first-round PCR. TCRdb re-derived calls from the multiplex PCR reads in MiXCR, one entry per CDR3 protein. The table records around 51,000 distinct CDR3 sequences, about a third of them present only once.

The chain carries TRBV5-1 and TRBJ1-6; possibly TRBD1 for D (6 bases). This receptor was obtained from a donor of 50 years or more with non-small cell lung cancer. Sequencing used PBMCs, obtained before or after stereotactic body radiation therapy (not recorded which). CDR3 loop: CASSLEGGNYNSPLHF. CDR3 in DNA: TGCGCCAGCAGCCTGGAGGGGGGTAACTATAATTCACCCCTCCACTTT.